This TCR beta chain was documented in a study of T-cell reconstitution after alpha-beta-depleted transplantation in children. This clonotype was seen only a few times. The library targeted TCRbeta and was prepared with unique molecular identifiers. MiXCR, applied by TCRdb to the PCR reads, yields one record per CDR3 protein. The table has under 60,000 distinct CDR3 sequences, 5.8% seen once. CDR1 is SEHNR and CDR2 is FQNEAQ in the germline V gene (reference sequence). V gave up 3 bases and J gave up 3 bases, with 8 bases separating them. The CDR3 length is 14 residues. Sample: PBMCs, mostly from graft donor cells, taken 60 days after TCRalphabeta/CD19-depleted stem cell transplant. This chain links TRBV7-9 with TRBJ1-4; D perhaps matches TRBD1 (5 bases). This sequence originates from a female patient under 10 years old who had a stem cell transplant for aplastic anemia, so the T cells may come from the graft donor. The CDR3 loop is CASSLRGPNEKLFF. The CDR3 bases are TGTGCCAGCAGCTTGCGGGGACCTAATGAAAAACTGTTTTTT.